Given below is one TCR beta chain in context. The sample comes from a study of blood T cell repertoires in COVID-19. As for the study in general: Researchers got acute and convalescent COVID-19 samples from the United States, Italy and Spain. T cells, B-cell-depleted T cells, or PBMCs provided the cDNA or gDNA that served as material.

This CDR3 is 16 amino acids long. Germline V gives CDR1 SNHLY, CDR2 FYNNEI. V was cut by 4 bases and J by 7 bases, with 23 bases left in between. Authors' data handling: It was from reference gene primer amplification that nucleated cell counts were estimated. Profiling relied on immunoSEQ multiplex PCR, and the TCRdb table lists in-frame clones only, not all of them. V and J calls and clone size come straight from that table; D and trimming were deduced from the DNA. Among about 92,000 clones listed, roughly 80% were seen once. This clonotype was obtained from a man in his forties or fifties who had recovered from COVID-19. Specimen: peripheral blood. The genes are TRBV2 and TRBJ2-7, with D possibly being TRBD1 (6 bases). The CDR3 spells CASSVGAGANVEEQYF. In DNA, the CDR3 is TGTGCCAGCAGTGTTGGAGCAGGGGCGAACGTAGAAGAGCAGTACTTC.